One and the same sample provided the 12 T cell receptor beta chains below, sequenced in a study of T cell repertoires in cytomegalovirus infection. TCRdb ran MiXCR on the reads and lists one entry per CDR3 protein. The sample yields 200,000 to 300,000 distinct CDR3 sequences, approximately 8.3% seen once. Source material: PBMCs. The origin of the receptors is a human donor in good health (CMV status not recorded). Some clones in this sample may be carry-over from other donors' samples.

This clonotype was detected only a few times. The CDR3 region has the DNA TGCAGCGTTGGTACAGGGTCTGGCGGTAATTCACCCCTCCACTTT. It translates to CSVGTGSGGNSPLHF. The V gene is TRBV29-1, the J gene TRBJ1-6; D may be TRBD1 (6 bases). V was clipped by 4 bases and J by 6 bases, with 16 bases between them. The CDR3 totals 15 residues. The germline V gene has CDR1 SQVTM and CDR2 ANQGSEA.

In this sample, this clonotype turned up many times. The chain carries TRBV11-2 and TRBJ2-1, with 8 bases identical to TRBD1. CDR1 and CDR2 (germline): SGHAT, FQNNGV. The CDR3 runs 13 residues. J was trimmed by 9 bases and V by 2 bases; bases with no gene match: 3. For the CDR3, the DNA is TGTGCCAGCAGCTTAACAGGGGGACTTGAGCAGTTCTTC. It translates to CASSLTGGLEQFF.

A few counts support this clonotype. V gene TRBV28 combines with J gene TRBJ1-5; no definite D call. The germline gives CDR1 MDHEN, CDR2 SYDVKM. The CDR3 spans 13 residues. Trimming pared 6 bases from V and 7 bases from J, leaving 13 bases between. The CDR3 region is CASRVPKGQPQHF. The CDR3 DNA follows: TGTGCCAGCAGGGTCCCCAAAGGCCAGCCCCAGCATTTT.

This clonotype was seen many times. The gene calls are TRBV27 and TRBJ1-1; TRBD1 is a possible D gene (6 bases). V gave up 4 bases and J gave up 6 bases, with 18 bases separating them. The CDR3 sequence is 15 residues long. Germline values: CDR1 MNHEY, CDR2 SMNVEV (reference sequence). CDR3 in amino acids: CASSSQQGALAEAFF. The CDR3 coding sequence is TGTGCCAGCAGTTCCCAACAGGGTGCCTTGGCTGAAGCTTTCTTT.

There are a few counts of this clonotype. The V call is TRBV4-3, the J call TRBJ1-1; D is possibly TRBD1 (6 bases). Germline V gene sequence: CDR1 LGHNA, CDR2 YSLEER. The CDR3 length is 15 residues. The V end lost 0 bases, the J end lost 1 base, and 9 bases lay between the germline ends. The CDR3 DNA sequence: TGCGCCAGCAGCCAAGAGTGGACAGCGAACACTGAAGCTTTCTTT. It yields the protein CASSQEWTANTEAFF.

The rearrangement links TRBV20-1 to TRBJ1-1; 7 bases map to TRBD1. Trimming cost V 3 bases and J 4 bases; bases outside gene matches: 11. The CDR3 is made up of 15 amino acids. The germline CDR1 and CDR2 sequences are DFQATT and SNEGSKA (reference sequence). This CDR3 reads CSASDRGGPSTEAFF. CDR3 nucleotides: TGCAGTGCTAGTGATCGAGGGGGCCCCAGCACTGAAGCTTTCTTT.

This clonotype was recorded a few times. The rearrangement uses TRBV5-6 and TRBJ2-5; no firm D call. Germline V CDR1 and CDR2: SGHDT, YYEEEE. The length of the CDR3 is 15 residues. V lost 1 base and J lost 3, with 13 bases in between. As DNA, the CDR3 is TGTGCCAGCAGCTTGCTCTGGCCCCTAGAAGAGACCCAGTACTTC. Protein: CASSLLWPLEETQYF.

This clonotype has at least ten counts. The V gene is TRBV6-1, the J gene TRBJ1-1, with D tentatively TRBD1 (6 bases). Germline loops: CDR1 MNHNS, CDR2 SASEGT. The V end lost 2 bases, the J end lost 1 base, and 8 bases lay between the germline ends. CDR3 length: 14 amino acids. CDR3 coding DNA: TGTGCCAGCAGTGAACGGACAGCGAACACTGAAGCTTTCTTT. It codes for CASSERTANTEAFF.

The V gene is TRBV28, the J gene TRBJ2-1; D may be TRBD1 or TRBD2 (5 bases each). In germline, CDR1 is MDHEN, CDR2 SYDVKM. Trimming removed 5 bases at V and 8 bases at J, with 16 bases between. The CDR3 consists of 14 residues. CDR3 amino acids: CASSGTVAGHEQFF. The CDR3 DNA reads TGTGCCAGCAGTGGGACGGTGGCAGGTCATGAGCAGTTCTTC. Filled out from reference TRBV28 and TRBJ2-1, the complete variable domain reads DVKVTQSSRYLVKRTGEKVFLECVQDMDHENMFWYRQDPGLGLRLIYFSYDVKMKEKGDIPEGYSVSREKKERFSLILESASTNQTSMYLCASSGTVAGHEQFFGPGTRLTVL.

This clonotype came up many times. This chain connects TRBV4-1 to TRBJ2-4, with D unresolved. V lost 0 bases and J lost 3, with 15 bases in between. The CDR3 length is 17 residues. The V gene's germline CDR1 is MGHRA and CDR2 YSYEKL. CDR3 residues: CASSQDGTLVGKNIQYF. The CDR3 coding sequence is TGCGCCAGCAGCCAAGATGGCACATTAGTAGGCAAAAACATTCAGTACTTC.

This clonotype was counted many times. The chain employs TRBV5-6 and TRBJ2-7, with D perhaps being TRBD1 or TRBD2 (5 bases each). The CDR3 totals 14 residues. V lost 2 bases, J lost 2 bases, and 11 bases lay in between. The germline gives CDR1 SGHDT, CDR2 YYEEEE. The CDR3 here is CASSFGTPAYEQYF. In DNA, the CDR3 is TGTGCCAGCAGCTTTGGGACGCCGGCCTACGAGCAGTACTTC. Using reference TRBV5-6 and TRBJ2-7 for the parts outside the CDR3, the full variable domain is DAGVTQSPTHLIKTRGQQVTLRCSPKSGHDTVSWYQQALGQGPQFIFQYYEEEERQRGNFPDRFSGHQFPNYSSELNVNALLLGDSALYLCASSFGTPAYEQYFGPGTRLTVT.

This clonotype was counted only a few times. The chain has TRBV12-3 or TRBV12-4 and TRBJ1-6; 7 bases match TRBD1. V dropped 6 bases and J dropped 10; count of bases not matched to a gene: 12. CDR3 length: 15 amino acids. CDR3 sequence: CASSQTGQATSPLHF. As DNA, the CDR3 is TGTGCCAGCAGCCAGACAGGACAGGCGACCTCACCCCTCCACTTT.